This T cell receptor (beta chain) was obtained from a study of cytomegalovirus exposure and HLA in healthy donors. This clone has only a few counts. Its antigen is still unknown. Regarding the study as a whole: Being indistinguishable, some V segments were excluded, TRBV6-2 and TRBV6-3 among them. TCR beta sequences reportedly predicted the HLA-A and HLA-B alleles of most subjects accurately.

The PCR used 60 Vbeta and 13 Jbeta primers. Per the original methods: An analysis that came later counted 60 million to 80 million unique TCR beta chains, around 12 million shared. Clones were sequenced by immunoSEQ multiplex PCR, and TCRdb holds only the in-frame ones, with some missing. D and trimming were read from the DNA, whereas the V and J calls and clone size are those reported in that table. This table has 150,000 to 200,000 clones, roughly 80% appearing once. The CDR3 contains 16 residues. The germline V gene encodes CDR1 MRHNA and CDR2 SNTAGT. Trimming cost V 10 bases and J 3 bases; bases outside gene matches: 18.

V gene TRBV6-4 combines with J gene TRBJ2-7, with 7 nucleotides matching TRBD1. The sequenced sample was PBMCs. The sequence came from a male donor in good health and CMV-seropositive. In DNA form, the CDR3 reads TGTGCCATCCACCCGGGACAGAGGATTACGAACTACGAGCAGTACTTC. Translated, it gives CAIHPGQRITNYEQYF.